The 20 T cell receptor beta chains given below trace back to one sample, sequenced in a study of naive and memory T cell subsets. An equimolar mix of two oligonucleotides served as the beta constant-region primer for TRBC1 and TRBC2. TCRdb itself ran the UMI-ligation and nested PCR reads through MiXCR, one entry per CDR3 protein. The data contain about 35,000 distinct CDR3 sequences, approximately 12% of them singletons. What was sequenced was effector memory CD4+ T cells from blood. The subset denotes: effector memory, CD45RA- CD27-. Source of these receptors: a human donor in good health.

This clonotype has ten or more counts. The CDR3 region has the DNA TGTGCCAGCAGCTTGGTCGGCACCCAGGGCACCGGGGAGCTGTTTTTT. Its translation is CASSLVGTQGTGELFF. This chain uses TRBV5-5 with TRBJ2-2; TRBD1 is a possible D gene (5 bases). CDR1 and CDR2 from the germline V gene are SGHKS and YYEKEE (reference sequence). This CDR3 has 16 amino acids. V dropped 0 bases and J dropped 4 bases, with 13 bases sitting between them.

This clonotype came up a few times. This chain joins TRBV20-1 and TRBJ1-1; tentative D call: TRBD1 (5 bases). Germline V gene data show CDR1 as DFQATT and CDR2 as SNEGSKA (reference sequence). V was clipped by 3 bases and J by 4 bases, with 18 bases between them. CDR3 length: 15 residues. CDR3 sequence reads: CSASGGGVRGTEAFF. As DNA, the CDR3 is TGCAGTGCTAGCGGGGGGGGGGTGAGAGGCACTGAAGCTTTCTTT.

This rearrangement joins TRBV18 to TRBJ1-2; weak D call: TRBD1 (5 bases). The germline gives CDR1 KGHSH, CDR2 LQKENI. The length of the CDR3 is 15 residues. Trimming removed 0 bases at V and 3 bases at J, with 11 bases between. The CDR3, as DNA: TGTGCCAGCTCACCACCGGCAGGGCTGGACTATGGCTACACCTTC. Its protein is CASSPPAGLDYGYTF.

The gene calls are TRBV28 and TRBJ2-1; TRBD2 matches at 9 bases. The CDR3 has 15 amino acids. Per germline, CDR1 MDHEN and CDR2 SYDVKM. The junction had 5 bases not matched to a gene; V was cut back by 3 bases and J by 5 bases. The CDR3 is CASSFASGVDNEQFF. CDR3 sequence (DNA): TGTGCCAGCAGTTTCGCTAGCGGGGTGGACAATGAGCAGTTCTTC.

The CDR3 loop is CASSSSSQETQYF. The CDR3 nucleotides are TGTGCCAGTAGTAGTTCCAGCCAAGAGACCCAGTACTTC. V and J are TRBV19 and TRBJ2-5; D is unresolved. Germline CDR1 and CDR2: LNHDA and SQIVND (reference sequence). V was cut by 4 bases and J by 1 base, with 7 bases left in between. The length of the CDR3 is 13 residues.

This clonotype was counted at least ten times. V is TRBV2 and J is TRBJ1-6; D is uncertain. The CDR3 extends over 15 amino acids. Germline CDR1 and CDR2: SNHLY and FYNNEI. V was clipped by 8 bases and J by 7 bases, with 18 bases between them. The CDR3 loop reads CASGLGWIQNSPLHF. The CDR3, as DNA: TGTGCCAGCGGTCTGGGTTGGATCCAAAATTCACCCCTCCACTTT.

Many counts were recorded for this clonotype. V gene TRBV9 combines with J gene TRBJ2-3, with a weak D call TRBD1 (5 bases). Trimming took 1 base from V and 0 from J, leaving 9 bases between them. Germline V lookup: CDR1 SGDLS, CDR2 YYNGEE. The CDR3 length is 15 residues. CDR3 region: CASSVTGPSTDTQYF. The CDR3 nucleotides read TGTGCCAGCAGCGTAACAGGACCTAGCACAGATACGCAGTATTTT.

The gene calls are TRBV2 and TRBJ2-7; D could derive from TRBD1 or TRBD2 (6 bases each). Germline values: CDR1 SNHLY, CDR2 FYNNEI. The CDR3 is 13 residues long. V shed 6 bases and J shed 0 bases, with 9 bases lying between them. The CDR3 DNA is TGTGCCAGCAGGGGGGGCAGCTCCTACGAGCAGTACTTC. Its translation: CASRGGSSYEQYF. The variable domain in full, with the rest retrieved from reference TRBV2 and TRBJ2-7, is EPEVTQTPSHQVTQMGQEVILRCVPISNHLYFYWYRQILGQKVEFLVSFYNNEISEKSEIFDDQFSVERPDGSNFTLKIRSTKLEDSAMYFCASRGGSSYEQYFGPGTRLTVT.

This clonotype was seen only a few times. This chain uses TRBV2 with TRBJ2-1, with 11 bases identical to TRBD1. Trimming removed 6 bases from V and 8 bases from J; junction bases left unmatched: 15. CDR1 and CDR2 from the germline V gene are SNHLY and FYNNEI. The CDR3 consists of 17 residues. This CDR3 is CASRRSGTGGMLDEQFF. CDR3 nucleotides: TGTGCCAGCAGGCGATCCGGGACAGGGGGTATGTTGGATGAGCAGTTCTTC.

With respect to this clonotype: A read error may explain this, as a much larger clone is one base away. Likely a read error: the CDR3 ends without its conserved phenylalanine or tryptophan. The chain joins TRBV3-1 to TRBJ2-7; 7 bases match TRBD1. The CDR3 totals 13 residues. The junction had 8 bases not matched to a gene; V was cut back by 6 bases and J by 6 bases. Per germline, CDR1 LGHDT and CDR2 YNNKEL (reference sequence). The CDR3 DNA is TGTGCCAGCAGACAACAGGGGCCCGGCGAGCAGTACTCC. Translation: CASRQQGPGEQYS.

This clonotype was counted a few times. The chain couples TRBV28 to TRBJ2-1, with 8 bases matching TRBD1. Per germline, CDR1 MDHEN and CDR2 SYDVKM. The V segment lost 7 bases and the J segment 4 bases; nucleotides outside the gene matches: 12. CDR3 length: 16 residues. CDR3: CASNTQGGLEYNEQFF. CDR3 DNA: TGTGCCAGCAATACACAGGGGGGCTTGGAATACAATGAGCAGTTCTTC.

This clonotype has just a few counts. The chain joins TRBV7-2 to TRBJ2-1, with D unresolved. CDR3 size: 13 residues. V was cut by 0 bases and J by 6 bases, with 6 bases left in between. CDR1 SGHTA and CDR2 FQGNSA come from the germline V gene. The CDR3 reads CASSLALINEQFF. CDR3 coding DNA: TGTGCCAGCAGCTTAGCACTCATCAATGAGCAGTTCTTC.

The genes are TRBV20-1 and TRBJ2-5; a weak D match, TRBD2 (5 bases). Deletions cut 0 bases from V and 5 bases from J, with 13 bases between. The CDR3 is 14 residues long. Germline lookup yields CDR1 DFQATT and CDR2 SNEGSKA (reference sequence). The CDR3 region has the DNA TGCAGTGCTAGAGACGGGAACCTAGGGGAGACCCAGTACTTC. This sequence encodes CSARDGNLGETQYF.

Ten or more counts support this clonotype. This chain links TRBV7-3 with TRBJ2-3, with 7 bases that match TRBD2. CDR3 length: 14 amino acids. Trimming cost V 1 base and J 4 bases; bases outside gene matches: 2. CDR1 is SGHTA, CDR2 FQGTGA, per germline. The CDR3: CASSLNGGADTQYF. DNA for the CDR3: TGTGCCAGCAGCTTAAATGGGGGGGCAGATACGCAGTATTTT.

This clonotype has ten or more counts. The chain is built from TRBV7-8 and TRBJ2-1; D may be TRBD2 (6 bases). The CDR3 has 14 residues. The germline V gene has CDR1 SGHVS and CDR2 FQNEAQ. Trimming pared 1 base from V and 7 bases from J, leaving 11 bases between. The CDR3 loop reads CASSLVGGLNEQFF. CDR3 sequence (DNA): TGTGCCAGCAGCTTAGTTGGAGGGTTAAATGAGCAGTTCTTC.

This clonotype was counted at least ten times. V is TRBV7-6 and J is TRBJ2-1; TRBD2 matches at 12 bases. Losses at the gene ends were 1 base for V and 4 bases for J; bases not matched to a gene: 2. The CDR3 sequence is 16 residues long. Germline V CDR1 and CDR2: SGHVS, FNYEAQ. CDR3: CASSLELAGGYNEQFF. CDR3 in DNA: TGTGCCAGCAGCTTAGAGCTAGCGGGAGGGTACAATGAGCAGTTCTTC.

V is TRBV12-3 or TRBV12-4 and J is TRBJ2-1; maybe TRBD2 (6 bases). This CDR3 spans 16 amino acids. The V end was cut by 9 bases, the J end by 2 bases, with 20 bases between. The CDR3, as DNA: TGTGCCAGTACTAGCCGGGGTTTGAGGACCTACAATGAGCAGTTCTTC. Amino acid sequence: CASTSRGLRTYNEQFF.

The V and J genes are TRBV20-1 and TRBJ2-3; 11 positions agree with TRBD2. Germline V gene data show CDR1 as DFQATT and CDR2 as SNEGSKA (reference sequence). This CDR3 has 14 amino acids. The V segment lost 5 bases and the J segment 6 bases; nucleotides outside the gene matches: 7. The CDR3 region has the DNA TGCAGTGCTTGGGTAGCGGGAGGGCTCGATACGCAGTATTTT. Translating gives CSAWVAGGLDTQYF.

At least ten counts were recorded for this clonotype. The V call is TRBV27, the J call TRBJ2-7; 7 bases map to TRBD1. Germline V gene lookup returns CDR1 MNHEY and CDR2 SMNVEV (reference sequence). This CDR3 is built from 15 residues. Unmatched junction bases numbered 11, after V lost 6 bases and J lost 3 bases. CDR3 nucleotide sequence: TGTGCCAGCAGCCTCCGGGACAGAACCGTCTACGAGCAGTACTTC. It translates to CASSLRDRTVYEQYF.

J is TRBJ1-3 and V is TRBV9; 8 nucleotides line up with TRBD1. Losses at the gene ends were 2 bases for V and 3 bases for J; bases not matched to a gene: 4. The CDR3 is 15 amino acids. Germline values: CDR1 SGDLS, CDR2 YYNGEE. The CDR3 loop is CASSVGQVVGNTIYF. As DNA, the CDR3 is TGTGCCAGCAGCGTGGGACAGGTGGTTGGAAACACCATATATTTT.